The 6 T cell receptor beta chains below come from one sample, sequenced in a study of blood T cell repertoires in COVID-19. Profiled with immunoSEQ multiplex PCR; TCRdb holds only in-frame clones, not every one. The data contain roughly 400,000 clones, around 92% of them singletons. Sequencing was carried out using PBMCs or T cells enriched from blood (not recorded which). These receptors originate from a woman aged 30 to 39 who had recovered from COVID-19.

The chain combines TRBV15 with TRBJ2-3; 11 nucleotides match TRBD1. The germline V gene has CDR1 LNHNV and CDR2 YYDKDF (reference sequence). Losses at the gene ends were 0 bases for V and 6 bases for J; bases not matched to a gene: 8. CDR3 length: 17 amino acids. CDR3 in amino acids: CATSREDGTGGLDTQYF. The DNA for the CDR3 is TGTGCCACCAGCAGAGAGGACGGGACAGGGGGTCTGGATACGCAGTATTTT.

The chain has TRBV6-5 and TRBJ1-2; D perhaps matches TRBD1 (5 bases). The CDR3 covers 14 residues. Trimming left V 9 bases short and J 3 bases short, with 17 bases between. The germline V gene encodes CDR1 MNHEY and CDR2 SVGAGI. CDR3 sequence reads: CASGRTGVHYGYTF. The CDR3 DNA sequence: TGTGCCAGTGGACGGACGGGGGTGCACTATGGCTACACCTTC.

The rearrangement joins TRBV27 to TRBJ1-5; 9 nucleotides line up with TRBD1. Germline loops: CDR1 MNHEY, CDR2 SMNVEV (reference sequence). V dropped 6 bases and J dropped 2; count of bases not matched to a gene: 8. The CDR3 covers 16 residues. CDR3 in amino acids: CASRSGQGLGNQPQHF. CDR3 bases: TGTGCCAGCAGGTCGGGACAGGGTCTCGGCAATCAGCCCCAGCATTTT.

The J gene is TRBJ2-1, the V gene TRBV12-3 or TRBV12-4, with 14 bases identical to TRBD2. V gave up 6 bases and J gave up 15 bases; unmatched junction bases: 7. The CDR3 contains 13 residues. The CDR3 reads CASSLTSGGARFF. DNA for the CDR3: TGTGCCAGCAGCCTGACTAGCGGGGGGGCAAGGTTCTTC.

The chain links TRBV7-3 to TRBJ1-4; no definite D call. Trimming shortened V by 1 base and J by 8 bases, and 17 bases separated the two germline ends. Per germline, CDR1 SGHTA and CDR2 FQGTGA. This CDR3 contains 16 residues. The CDR3 DNA sequence: TGTGCCAGCAGCTTAAGATTGGGAGAACCCCAGGAAAAACTGTTTTTT. This sequence encodes CASSLRLGEPQEKLFF. Together with reference TRBV7-3 and TRBJ1-4, the CDR3 gives the full variable domain: GAGVSQTPSNKVTEKGKYVELRCDPISGHTALYWYRQSLGQGPEFLIYFQGTGAADDSGLPNDRFFAVRPEGSVSTLKIQRTERGDSAVYLCASSLRLGEPQEKLFFGSGTQLSVL.

The sample holds one count of this clone. J is TRBJ2-7 and V is TRBV19, with D maybe TRBD2 (5 bases). Trimming removed 3 bases from V and 7 bases from J, with 13 bases in between. Per the germline V gene, CDR1 is LNHDA and CDR2 is SQIVND (reference sequence). This CDR3 comprises 13 residues. CDR3 amino acids: CASSMVQLGEQYF. The DNA of the CDR3 is TGTGCCAGTAGTATGGTACAACTAGGGGAGCAGTACTTC.